The clone carrying this T cell receptor beta chain was detected only once. The ends lost 0 bases at V and 4 bases at J; junction bases unmatched: 3. CDR3 length: 15 residues. The germline CDR1 and CDR2 sequences are SGHRS and YFSETQ. This record belongs to a study of cytomegalovirus exposure and HLA in healthy donors. In the PCR, 60 Vbeta and 13 Jbeta primers were used. The method was immunoSEQ multiplex PCR; TCRdb's version includes in-frame clones alone and lacks a portion of them. The table includes 85,000 to 90,000 clones, 70% to 85% detected once. Sequencing was carried out using PBMCs. The clonotype comes from a young man in good health and CMV-seronegative. The chain joins TRBV5-1 to TRBJ1-3; 8 nucleotides agree with TRBD1. DNA of the CDR3: TGCGCCAGCAGCTTGGCAGGGGGCGAAGGAAACACCATATATTTT. Its translation: CASSLAGGEGNTIYF.